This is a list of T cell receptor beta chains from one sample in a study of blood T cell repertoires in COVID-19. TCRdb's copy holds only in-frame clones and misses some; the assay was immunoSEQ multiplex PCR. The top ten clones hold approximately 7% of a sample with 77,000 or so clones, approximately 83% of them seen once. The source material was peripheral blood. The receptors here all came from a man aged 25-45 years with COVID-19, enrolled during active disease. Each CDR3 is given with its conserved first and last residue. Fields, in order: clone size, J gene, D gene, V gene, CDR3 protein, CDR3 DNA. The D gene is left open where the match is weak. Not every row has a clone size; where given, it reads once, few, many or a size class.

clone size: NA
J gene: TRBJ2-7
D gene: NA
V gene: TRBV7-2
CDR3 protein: CASGQAGEQYF
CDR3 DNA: TGTGCCAGCGGCCAGGCAGGCGAGCAGTACTTC

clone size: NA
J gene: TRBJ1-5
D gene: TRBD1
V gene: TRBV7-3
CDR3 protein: CASSTNGTGLLSQPQHF
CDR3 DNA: TGTGCCAGCAGCACGAATGGGACAGGGCTTTTGAGTCAGCCCCAGCATTTT

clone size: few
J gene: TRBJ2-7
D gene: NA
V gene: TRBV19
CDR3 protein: CASSLGHIYEQYF
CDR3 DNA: TGTGCCAGTAGTTTGGGACACATCTACGAGCAGTACTTC

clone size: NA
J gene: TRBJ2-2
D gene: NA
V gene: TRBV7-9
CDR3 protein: CASSLAGNTGELFF
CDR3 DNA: TGTGCCAGCAGCTTAGCCGGTAACACCGGGGAGCTGTTTTTT

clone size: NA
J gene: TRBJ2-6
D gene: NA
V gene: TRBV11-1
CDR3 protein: CASSAKDRAGANVLTF
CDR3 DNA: TGTGCCAGCAGCGCCAAAGACAGAGCTGGGGCCAACGTCCTGACTTTC

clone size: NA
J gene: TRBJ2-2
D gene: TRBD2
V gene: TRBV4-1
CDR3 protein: CASSRTSGRDTGELFF
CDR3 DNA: TGCGCCAGCAGCCGAACTAGCGGGAGAGATACCGGGGAGCTGTTTTTT

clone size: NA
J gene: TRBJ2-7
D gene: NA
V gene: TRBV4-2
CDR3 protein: CASSPTGTTYEQYF
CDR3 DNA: TGTGCCAGCAGCCCCACCGGGACAACCTACGAGCAGTACTTC

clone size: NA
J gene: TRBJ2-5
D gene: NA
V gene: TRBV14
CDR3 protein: CASSQGRRAQYF
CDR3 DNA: TGTGCCAGCAGCCAAGGAAGGAGGGCCCAGTACTTC

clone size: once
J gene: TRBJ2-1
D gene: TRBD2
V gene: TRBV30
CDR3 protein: CAWSVRVWREKARNEQFF
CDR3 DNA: TGTGCCTGGAGTGTACGGGTTTGGCGGGAGAAGGCCAGAAATGAGCAGTTCTTC

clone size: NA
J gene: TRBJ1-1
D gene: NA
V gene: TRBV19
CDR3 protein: CASSMFGGDTEAFF
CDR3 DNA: TGTGCCAGTAGTATGTTCGGGGGGGACACTGAAGCTTTCTTT

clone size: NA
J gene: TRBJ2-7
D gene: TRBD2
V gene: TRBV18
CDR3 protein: CASSRTSQTSYEQYF
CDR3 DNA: TGTGCCAGCTCGCGGACTAGCCAGACCTCCTACGAGCAGTACTTC

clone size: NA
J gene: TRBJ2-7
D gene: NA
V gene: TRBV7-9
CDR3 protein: CASSLKAGRTYEQYF
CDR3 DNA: TGTGCCAGCAGCTTAAAGGCAGGGCGCACCTACGAGCAGTACTTC

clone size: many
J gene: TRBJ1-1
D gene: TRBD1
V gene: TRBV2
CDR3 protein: CARDVTGGVTEAFF
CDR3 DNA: TGTGCCAGAGACGTGACAGGGGGCGTCACTGAAGCTTTCTTT

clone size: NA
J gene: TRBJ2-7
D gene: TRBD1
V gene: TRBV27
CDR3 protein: CASSWTGSSYEQYF
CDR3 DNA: TGTGCCAGCTCCTGGACAGGGAGCTCCTACGAGCAGTACTTC

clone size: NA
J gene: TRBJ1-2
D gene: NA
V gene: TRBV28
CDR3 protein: CASTQGNYGYTF
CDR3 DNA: TGTGCCAGCACCCAGGGAAACTATGGCTACACCTTC

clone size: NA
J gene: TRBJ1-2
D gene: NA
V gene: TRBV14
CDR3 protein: CASSQSGGGYTF
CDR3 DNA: TGTGCCAGCAGCCAGTCGGGGGGAGGCTACACCTTC

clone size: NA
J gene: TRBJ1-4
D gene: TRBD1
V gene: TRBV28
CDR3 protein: CASSSQGAGEKLFF
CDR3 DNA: TGTGCCAGCAGTTCCCAGGGGGCGGGAGAAAAACTGTTTTTT

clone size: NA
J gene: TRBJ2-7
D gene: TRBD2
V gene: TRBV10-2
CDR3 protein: CASLGLDYEQYF
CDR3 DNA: TGCGCCAGCCTGGGACTAGACTACGAGCAGTACTTC

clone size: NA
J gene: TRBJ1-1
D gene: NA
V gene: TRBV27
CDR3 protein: CASSSRTAPNTEAFF
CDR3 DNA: TGTGCCAGCAGTTCACGGACAGCCCCGAACACTGAAGCTTTCTTT

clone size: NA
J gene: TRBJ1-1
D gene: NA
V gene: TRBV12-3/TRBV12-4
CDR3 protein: CASSLESWGQAFF
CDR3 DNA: TGTGCCAGCAGTTTAGAATCCTGGGGGCAAGCTTTCTTT

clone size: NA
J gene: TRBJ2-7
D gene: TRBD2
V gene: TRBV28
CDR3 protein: CASSTTSGRAREQYF
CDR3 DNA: TGTGCCAGCAGTACTACTAGCGGGAGGGCCCGCGAGCAGTACTTC

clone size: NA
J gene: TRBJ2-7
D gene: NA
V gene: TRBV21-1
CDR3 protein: CASSKEGTSGIGSSYEQYF
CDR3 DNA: TGTGCCAGCAGCAAAGAAGGAACTAGCGGGATTGGGAGCTCCTACGAGCAGTACTTC

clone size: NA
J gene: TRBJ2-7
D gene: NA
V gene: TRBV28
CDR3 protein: CASIDNGSYEQYF
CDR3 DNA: TGTGCCAGCATCGATAATGGGAGCTACGAGCAGTACTTC

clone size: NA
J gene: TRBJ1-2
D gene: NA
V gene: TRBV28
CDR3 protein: CASNPGQRTGGYTF
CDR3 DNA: TGTGCCTCCAACCCGGGACAACGTACCGGCGGCTACACCTTC

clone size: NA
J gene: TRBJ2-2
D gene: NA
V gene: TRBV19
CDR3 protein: CASSISPGAGELFF
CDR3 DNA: TGTGCCAGTAGTATATCCCCCGGAGCCGGGGAGCTGTTTTTT

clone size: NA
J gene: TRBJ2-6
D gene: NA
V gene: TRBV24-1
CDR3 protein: CATSEYAAGANVLTF
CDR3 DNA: TGTGCCACCAGTGAATACGCGGCTGGGGCCAACGTCCTGACTTTC

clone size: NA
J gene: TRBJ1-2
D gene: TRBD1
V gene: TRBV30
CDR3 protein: CAWNRDRSYGYTF
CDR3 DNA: TGTGCCTGGAATCGGGACAGGTCCTATGGCTACACCTTC

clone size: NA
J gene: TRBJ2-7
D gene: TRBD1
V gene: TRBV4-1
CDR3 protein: CASSQDHRQGVREQYF
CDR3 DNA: TGCGCCAGCAGCCAAGATCATAGACAGGGGGTGAGGGAGCAGTACTTC

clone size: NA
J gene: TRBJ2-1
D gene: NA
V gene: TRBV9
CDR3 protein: CASSVVGSGLYNEQFF
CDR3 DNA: TGTGCCAGCAGCGTAGTTGGTAGCGGTCTCTACAATGAGCAGTTCTTC

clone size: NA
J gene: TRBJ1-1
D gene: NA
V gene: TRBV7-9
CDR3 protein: CASKAGVSEAFF
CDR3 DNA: TGTGCCAGCAAAGCCGGGGTGTCTGAAGCTTTCTTT

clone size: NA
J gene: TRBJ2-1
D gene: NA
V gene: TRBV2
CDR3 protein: CASTREYEQFF
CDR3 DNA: TGTGCCAGCACCAGGGAATACGAGCAGTTCTTC

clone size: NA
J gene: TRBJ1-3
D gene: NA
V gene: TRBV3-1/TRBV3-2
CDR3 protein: CASSQDGTISGNTIYF
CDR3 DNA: TGTGCCAGCAGCCAAGACGGTACTATCTCTGGAAACACCATATATTTT

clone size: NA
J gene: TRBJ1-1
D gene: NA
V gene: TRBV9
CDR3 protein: CASSVGGVNIGAFF
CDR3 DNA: TGTGCCAGCAGCGTAGGCGGGGTCAACATAGGAGCTTTCTTT

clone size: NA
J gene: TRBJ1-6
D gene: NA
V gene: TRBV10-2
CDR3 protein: CASSEGLRNSPLHF
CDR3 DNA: TGCGCCAGCAGTGAGGGACTGAGAAATTCACCCCTCCACTTT

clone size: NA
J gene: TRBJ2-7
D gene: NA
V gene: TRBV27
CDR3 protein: CASSTPLKAARPNYEQYF
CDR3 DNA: TGTGCCAGCAGTACACCTCTCAAAGCGGCTAGACCTAACTACGAGCAGTACTTC

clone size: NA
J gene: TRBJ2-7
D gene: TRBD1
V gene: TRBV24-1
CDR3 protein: CATSDSTGTGTGPYEQYF
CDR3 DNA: TGTGCCACCAGTGATTCAACGGGAACCGGGACAGGGCCCTACGAGCAGTACTTC

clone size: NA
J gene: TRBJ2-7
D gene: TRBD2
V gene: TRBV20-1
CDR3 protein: CSARTSGQQYF
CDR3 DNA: TGCAGTGCTCGGACTAGCGGGCAGCAGTACTTC

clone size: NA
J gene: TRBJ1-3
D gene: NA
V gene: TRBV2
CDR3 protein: CASTPRDIVNTIYF
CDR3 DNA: TGTGCCAGCACCCCCAGGGACATAGTAAACACCATATATTTT

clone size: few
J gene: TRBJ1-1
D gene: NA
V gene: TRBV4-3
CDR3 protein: CASSQDQRGSTEAFF
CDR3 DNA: TGCGCCAGCAGCCAAGATCAACGCGGCAGCACTGAAGCTTTCTTT

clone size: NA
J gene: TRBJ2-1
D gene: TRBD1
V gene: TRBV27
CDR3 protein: CASTSGTGYYNEQFF
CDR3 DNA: TGTGCCAGCACCTCCGGGACAGGCTACTACAATGAGCAGTTCTTC

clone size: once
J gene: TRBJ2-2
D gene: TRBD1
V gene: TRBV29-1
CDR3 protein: CSVGGQGWDTGELFF
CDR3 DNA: TGCAGCGTTGGGGGACAGGGATGGGACACCGGGGAGCTGTTTTTT

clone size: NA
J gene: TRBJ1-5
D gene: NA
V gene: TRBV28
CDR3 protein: CASSLGLGNQPQHF
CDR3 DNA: TGTGCCAGCAGTTTAGGGCTCGGCAATCAGCCCCAGCATTTT

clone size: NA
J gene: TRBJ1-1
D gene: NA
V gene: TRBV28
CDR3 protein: CASSFSRVNTEAFF
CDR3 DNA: TGTGCCAGCAGTTTTAGCCGAGTCAACACTGAAGCTTTCTTT

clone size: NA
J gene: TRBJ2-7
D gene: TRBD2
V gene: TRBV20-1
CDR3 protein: CSASPTSGPYEQYF
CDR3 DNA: TGCAGTGCAAGTCCGACTAGCGGCCCCTACGAGCAGTACTTC

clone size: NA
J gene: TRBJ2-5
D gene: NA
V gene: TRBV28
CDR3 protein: CASSFRAGVGETQYF
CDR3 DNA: TGTGCCAGCAGTTTTCGTGCAGGGGTGGGGGAGACCCAGTACTTC

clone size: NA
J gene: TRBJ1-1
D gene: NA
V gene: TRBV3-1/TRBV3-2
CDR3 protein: CASSQVSRLTEAFF
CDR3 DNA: TGTGCCAGCAGCCAAGTTTCGCGCTTGACTGAAGCTTTCTTT

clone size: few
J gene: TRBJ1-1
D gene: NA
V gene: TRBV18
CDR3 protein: CASSFQNTEAFF
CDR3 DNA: TGTGCCAGCTCTTTTCAGAACACTGAAGCTTTCTTT

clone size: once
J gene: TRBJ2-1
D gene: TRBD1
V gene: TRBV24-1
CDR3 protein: CATSDGTGVNNEQFF
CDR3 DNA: TGTGCCACCAGTGACGGGACAGGGGTCAACAATGAGCAGTTCTTC

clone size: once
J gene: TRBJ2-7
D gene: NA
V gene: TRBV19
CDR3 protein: CASSMWQAGEQYF
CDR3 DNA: TGTGCCAGTAGTATGTGGCAGGCCGGCGAGCAGTACTTC

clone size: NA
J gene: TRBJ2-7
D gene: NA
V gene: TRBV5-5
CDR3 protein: CASSPARVSYEQYF
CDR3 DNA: TGTGCCAGCAGCCCCGCTAGAGTCTCCTACGAGCAGTACTTC

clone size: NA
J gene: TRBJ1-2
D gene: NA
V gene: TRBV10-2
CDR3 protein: CASSESGKTGYGYTF
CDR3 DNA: TGCGCCAGCAGTGAGTCGGGAAAAACGGGGTATGGCTACACCTTC

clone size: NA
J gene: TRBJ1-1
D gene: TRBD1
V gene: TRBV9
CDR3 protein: CASSVDGTGTFEAFF
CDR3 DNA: TGTGCCAGCAGCGTGGACGGGACAGGTACGTTTGAAGCTTTCTTT

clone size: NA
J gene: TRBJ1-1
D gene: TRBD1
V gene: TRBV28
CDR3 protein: CASSSPGTANTEAFF
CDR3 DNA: TGTGCCAGCAGTTCACCCGGGACAGCGAACACTGAAGCTTTCTTT

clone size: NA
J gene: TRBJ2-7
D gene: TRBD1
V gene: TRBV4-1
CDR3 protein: CASSQEGTVLTYEQYF
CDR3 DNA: TGCGCCAGCAGCCAAGAGGGGACAGTCCTCACCTACGAGCAGTACTTC

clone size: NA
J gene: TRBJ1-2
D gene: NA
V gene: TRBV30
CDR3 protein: CAWSGAGYGYTF
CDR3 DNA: TGTGCCTGGAGTGGAGCAGGCTATGGCTACACCTTC